This is a list of T cell receptor beta chains from one sample in a study of blood T cells in healthy people across ages. One entry per CDR3 protein results from TCRdb running MiXCR on the 5' RACE reads. The table has over 950,000 distinct CDR3 sequences, around 54% seen once. The sequenced material came from blood. The receptors stem from a woman aged 55-69 years in good health. Each CDR3 is given without its conserved first and last residue. The order of the fields is V gene, J gene, CDR3 protein.

TRBV5-1	TRBJ2-3	ASNQQGTDTQY
TRBV29-1	TRBJ2-7	SVEVQDYEQY
TRBV5-5	TRBJ2-1	ASSLVSGSNEQF
TRBV20-1	TRBJ2-1	SARQTVQEQF
TRBV2	TRBJ2-6	AGGGVLGANVLT
TRBV21-1	TRBJ2-3	ASSPKDKGDRGRTDTQY
TRBV12-3/TRBV12-4	TRBJ2-7	ASSSNRGQGDEQY
TRBV7-6	TRBJ2-7	ASSFQDRLYEQY
TRBV20-1	TRBJ2-1	SGQFRAYNEQF
TRBV7-2	TRBJ2-6	ASSFGTTISGANVLT
TRBV11-2	TRBJ2-5	ASSSPQGDWETQY
TRBV2	TRBJ2-3	ASSLTSPIVADTQY
TRBV4-1	TRBJ2-3	ASSQGYFRDTQY
TRBV29-1	TRBJ2-7	SVVWREYSYEQY
TRBV9	TRBJ2-1	ASRAGQTYNEQF
TRBV28	.	ASKARWETQY